The present entry profiles one TCR beta chain with its context. This specimen belongs to a study of T cell changes during pregnancy in multiple sclerosis. The protocol was immunoSEQ multiplex PCR, while the TCRdb copy is restricted to in-frame clones and leaves out a portion. The data show roughly 75,000 clones, with around nine tenths seen just once and about 1.9% held by the top ten. This CDR3 spans 20 amino acids. Trimming at V came to 4 bases and at J to 2 bases, leaving 19 bases not matched to a gene. Germline loops: CDR1 LGHNA, CDR2 YNFKEQ. The chain uses TRBV4-2 and TRBJ2-5; 10 bases align to TRBD2. This clonotype was sampled from a female donor with multiple sclerosis, enrolled in a pregnancy study. Sequenced here: peripheral blood, sampled before pregnancy. The CDR3, as DNA: TGTGCCAGCAGCCCCCGTTGGCTAGCGGGGGACCCGGGGGAACAAGAGACCCAGTACTTC. Translating gives CASSPRWLAGDPGEQETQYF.